The rows below give T cell receptor beta chains drawn from one sample of a study of cytomegalovirus exposure and HLA in healthy donors. Assay used: immunoSEQ multiplex PCR; TCRdb lists only in-frame clones, some missing. The top ten hold about 3.7% of the sample, which has 140,000 or so clones, roughly 80% seen once. Sequencing was done on a sample of PBMCs. Receptor source: a male donor in good health and CMV-seronegative. Each CDR3 is given with its conserved first and last residue. A D gene is named only where the DNA matches it firmly. Some rows mark clone size as missing; the rest say once, few, many or name a class of expanded clone.

V gene,J gene,clone size,D gene,CDR3 protein,CDR3 DNA
TRBV5-1,TRBJ1-2,.,.,CASSLARTDGYTF,TGCGCCAGCAGCTTGGCTAGGACTGATGGCTACACCTTC
TRBV19,TRBJ2-1,.,TRBD2,CASSPSGEEQFF,TGTGCCAGTAGTCCAAGCGGGGAAGAGCAGTTCTTC
TRBV4-3,TRBJ1-5,.,.,CASSYLVGGNQPQHF,TGCGCCAGCAGCTACCTTGTTGGGGGGAATCAGCCCCAGCATTTT
TRBV5-1,TRBJ2-5,.,TRBD2,CASSLGPGTSRRETQYF,TGCGCCAGCAGCTTGGGCCCCGGGACTAGTCGACGAGAGACCCAGTACTTC
TRBV5-4,TRBJ1-1,.,.,CASSLYSDEAFF,TGTGCCAGCAGCTTGTACTCTGATGAAGCTTTCTTT
TRBV9,TRBJ1-5,.,.,CASSVGGGEQPQHF,TGTGCCAGCAGCGTAGGAGGGGGTGAGCAGCCCCAGCATTTT
TRBV5-8,TRBJ1-1,.,.,CASIWWGQWGKKSNTEAFF,TGTGCCAGCATTTGGTGGGGCCAATGGGGCAAGAAGAGCAACACTGAAGCTTTCTTT
TRBV28,TRBJ2-7,.,.,CASRADRMVREQYF,TGTGCCAGCAGAGCAGACAGGATGGTACGCGAGCAGTACTTC
TRBV25-1,TRBJ1-4,.,TRBD1,CASSAIQGWDEKLFF,TGTGCCAGCAGTGCGATACAGGGGTGGGATGAAAAACTGTTTTTT
TRBV9,TRBJ1-6,.,.,CASSVNTGNSPLHF,TGTGCCAGCAGCGTAAACACGGGAAATTCACCCCTCCACTTT
TRBV18,TRBJ1-4,.,.,CASSPPQGRNEKLFF,TGTGCCAGCTCACCACCACAGGGAAGGAATGAAAAACTGTTTTTT
TRBV21-1,TRBJ1-1,.,.,CASSKAEIRETDTEAFF,TGTGCCAGCAGCAAAGCCGAAATAAGGGAGACGGACACTGAAGCTTTCTTT
TRBV18,TRBJ2-7,.,.,CASSTQGDRSYEQYF,TGTGCCAGCTCAACGCAGGGCGACCGGTCCTACGAGCAGTACTTC
TRBV11-2,TRBJ1-4,.,.,CASSLGRGREKLFF,TGTGCCAGCAGCTTAGGAAGGGGTCGGGAAAAACTGTTTTTT
TRBV6-5,TRBJ2-1,.,.,CASSPRGAGHNEQFF,TGTGCCAGCAGTCCCCGTGGAGCGGGCCACAATGAGCAGTTCTTC
TRBV2,TRBJ2-1,.,.,CASSESQGATYNEQFF,TGTGCCAGCAGTGAGTCGCAGGGTGCAACCTACAATGAGCAGTTCTTC
TRBV18,TRBJ2-2,once,.,CASSPLQDAGELFF,TGTGCCAGCTCACCCCTACAGGATGCCGGGGAGCTGTTTTTT
TRBV7-9,TRBJ2-1,.,TRBD2,CASGGTSGGSSYNEQFF,TGTGCCAGCGGGGGGACTAGCGGGGGAAGCTCCTACAATGAGCAGTTCTTC
TRBV10-3,TRBJ2-3,.,.,CAIRGGSTDTQYF,TGTGCCATCAGGGGGGGTAGCACAGATACGCAGTATTTT
TRBV19,TRBJ2-3,.,.,CASSSSRGVRTDTQYF,TGTGCCAGTAGTAGCTCCAGGGGGGTTCGCACAGATACGCAGTATTTT
TRBV7-6,TRBJ2-1,.,TRBD2,CASSPRPGGLSNEQFF,TGTGCCAGCAGCCCCCGCCCGGGAGGTCTAAGCAATGAGCAGTTCTTC
TRBV7-2,TRBJ1-5,.,TRBD1,CASSWDRHSNQPQHF,TGTGCCAGCAGCTGGGACAGGCATAGCAATCAGCCCCAGCATTTT
TRBV2,TRBJ1-2,.,.,CASSEALRQYYYGYTF,TGTGCCAGCAGTGAAGCGCTGAGGCAGTACTACTATGGCTACACCTTC
TRBV6-5,TRBJ1-1,.,.,CASSPDRMNTEAFF,TGTGCCAGCAGTCCGGACAGAATGAACACTGAAGCTTTCTTT
TRBV18,TRBJ1-3,.,.,CASSPTDSSGNTIYF,TGTGCCAGCTCACCGACAGACAGCTCTGGAAACACCATATATTTT
TRBV7-9,TRBJ1-2,.,.,CASSLGGDGYTF,TGTGCCAGCAGCTTAGGGGGGGATGGCTACACCTTC
TRBV23-1,TRBJ1-1,.,.,CASSEEMGAAGNTEAFF,TGCGCCAGCAGCGAAGAGATGGGGGCTGCAGGGAACACTGAAGCTTTCTTT
TRBV4-1,TRBJ2-4,.,.,CASSQEGGKNIQYF,TGCGCCAGCAGCCAAGAAGGAGGCAAAAACATTCAGTACTTC
TRBV5-6,TRBJ2-7,.,.,CASSLKWAGEAYEQYF,TGTGCCAGCAGCCTAAAATGGGCAGGGGAAGCCTACGAGCAGTACTTC
TRBV7-2,TRBJ1-5,.,TRBD1,CASSQGQGNQPQHF,TGTGCCAGCAGCCAGGGACAGGGGAATCAGCCCCAGCATTTT
TRBV5-1,TRBJ2-1,.,TRBD2,CASSLSPGGNNEQFF,TGCGCCAGCAGCTTGTCCCCGGGAGGGAACAATGAGCAGTTCTTC
TRBV7-2,TRBJ1-1,once,.,CASSLTGTQNTEAFF,TGTGCCAGCAGCCTGACAGGAACCCAGAACACTGAAGCTTTCTTT
TRBV4-3,TRBJ2-7,.,TRBD2,CASSQGLAGGPSYEQYF,TGCGCCAGCAGCCAAGGCCTAGCGGGAGGGCCCTCCTACGAGCAGTACTTC
TRBV14,TRBJ2-7,.,.,CASSLLQGDYEQYF,TGTGCCAGCAGTCTTTTACAGGGAGACTACGAGCAGTACTTC
TRBV29-1,TRBJ2-3,.,TRBD2,CSETTSGGTDTQYF,TGCAGCGAAACGACTAGCGGCGGCACAGATACGCAGTATTTT
TRBV7-3,TRBJ1-1,.,.,CASSFGRGNTEAFF,TGTGCCAGCAGCTTTGGCAGGGGGAACACTGAAGCTTTCTTT
TRBV5-1,TRBJ2-5,.,.,CASSSRRVGGAQETQYF,TGCGCCAGCAGCTCGCGCCGAGTCGGGGGAGCTCAAGAGACCCAGTACTTC
TRBV9,TRBJ1-3,.,TRBD1,CASSAQGVGTGNTIYF,TGTGCCAGCAGCGCACAGGGGGTAGGAACTGGAAACACCATATATTTT
TRBV5-1,TRBJ1-3,few,.,CASSKTVSGNTIYF,TGCGCCAGCAGCAAGACAGTCTCTGGAAACACCATATATTTT
TRBV5-4,TRBJ1-3,.,TRBD1,CASSSGQGAAGNTIYF,TGTGCCAGCAGCTCCGGACAGGGGGCAGCTGGAAACACCATATATTTT
TRBV9,TRBJ2-7,.,TRBD1,CASSVAPGQPNYEQYF,TGTGCCAGCAGCGTAGCCCCGGGACAGCCCAACTACGAGCAGTACTTC
TRBV6-6,TRBJ1-1,.,.,CASSYGGSTEAFF,TGTGCCAGCAGTTACGGAGGGAGCACTGAAGCTTTCTTT
TRBV7-8,TRBJ2-1,.,TRBD2,CASSSLILAGGYNEQFF,TGTGCCAGCAGCTCACTCATTCTAGCGGGGGGATACAATGAGCAGTTCTTC
TRBV9,TRBJ1-6,.,.,CASSVSLDNSPLHF,TGTGCCAGCAGCGTAAGTTTAGATAATTCACCCCTCCACTTT
TRBV7-2,TRBJ2-7,.,.,CASSSSGSDSYEQYF,TGTGCCAGCAGCTCTAGTGGGTCAGACTCCTACGAGCAGTACTTC
TRBV5-6,TRBJ2-2,.,.,CASSPPGVLVNTGELFF,TGTGCCAGCAGCCCCCCCGGGGTCCTCGTTAACACCGGGGAGCTGTTTTTT
TRBV15,TRBJ2-5,.,TRBD1,CATSSEGTDQETQYF,TGTGCCACCAGCAGTGAAGGGACAGACCAAGAGACCCAGTACTTC
TRBV5-4,TRBJ2-2,.,TRBD1,CASSSPTGGRPGELFF,TGTGCCAGCAGCAGCCCGACAGGGGGTAGACCCGGGGAGCTGTTTTTT
TRBV6-1,TRBJ2-7,.,TRBD1,CASSDSGQATYEQYF,TGTGCCAGCAGTGACTCGGGACAGGCCACCTACGAGCAGTACTTC
TRBV7-9,TRBJ2-7,.,.,CASSLSPDSSDSYEQYF,TGTGCCAGCAGCTTATCCCCCGACAGCTCCGACTCCTACGAGCAGTACTTC
TRBV7-8,TRBJ2-5,few,TRBD1,CASSLRDRQETQYF,TGTGCCAGCAGCCTCCGGGACAGACAAGAGACCCAGTACTTC
TRBV27,TRBJ2-7,few,.,CASSLGNRAHEQYF,TGTGCCAGCAGCTTAGGGAACAGGGCCCACGAGCAGTACTTC
TRBV7-2,TRBJ2-5,.,TRBD2,CASSLYPAGGGVQETQYF,TGTGCCAGCAGCTTATATCCCGCGGGAGGGGGGGTACAAGAGACCCAGTACTTC
TRBV2,TRBJ2-7,.,.,CASSEFSSSEQYF,TGTGCCAGCAGTGAATTCTCGTCTAGTGAGCAGTACTTC
TRBV7-3,TRBJ1-2,few,.,CASSLNGRGYTF,TGTGCCAGCAGCTTAAACGGTCGTGGCTACACCTTC
TRBV5-3,TRBJ2-7,.,.,CARSLIKRTSYEQYF,TGTGCCAGAAGCTTGATCAAGCGAACCTCCTACGAGCAGTACTTC
TRBV7-2,TRBJ1-1,.,.,CASSLQVEDTEAFF,TGTGCCAGCAGCTTACAGGTGGAAGACACTGAAGCTTTCTTT
TRBV7-2,TRBJ2-3,.,TRBD2,CASSLKGTSGGGSTDTQYF,TGTGCCAGCAGCTTAAAGGGGACTAGCGGGGGAGGGAGCACAGATACGCAGTATTTT